This T cell receptor (beta chain) was recovered during a study of blood T cell repertoires in COVID-19. Turning to the study itself: From the United States, Italy and Spain came samples of acute and convalescent COVID-19. Nucleic acid was either cDNA or gDNA, and it came from T cells, B-cell-depleted T cells, or PBMCs.

In its sample, this clone was seen a few times. This CDR3 contains 13 residues. V was clipped by 2 bases and J by 3 bases, with 4 bases between them. Germline V gives CDR1 WNHNN, CDR2 SYGVQD (reference sequence). In the authors' methods: Estimation of nucleated cell counts was performed using reference gene primer amplification. TCRdb's table, derived via immunoSEQ multiplex PCR, lists solely in-frame clones and lacks some. The D gene and trimming were derived from the DNA, and the V and J assignments and clone size from that table. In the table there are fewer than 150,000 clones, 87% of which are singletons.

The sequence was collected from a woman in her seventies with acute or convalescent COVID-19. Material: peripheral blood. The rearrangement uses TRBV10-1 and TRBJ2-2; D not certain. The DNA of the CDR3 is TGCGCCAGCAGTGAGGGAGACACCGGGGAGCTGTTTTTT. Translation: CASSEGDTGELFF.